This TCR beta chain was observed in a study of cytomegalovirus exposure and HLA in healthy donors. This CDR3 is 14 amino acids long. CDR1 and CDR2 (germline): SGHAT, FQNNGV. The ends were cut back, 1 base at V and 9 bases at J, with 10 bases in the middle. Primers included in the PCR were 60 Vbeta and 13 Jbeta primers. The method was immunoSEQ multiplex PCR; TCRdb's version includes in-frame clones alone and lacks a portion of them. The data show fewer than 140,000 clones, roughly 77% seen once. The sequence was collected from a man aged 40-55 years in good health and CMV-seronegative. Sequenced input: PBMCs. V usage is TRBV11-2 and J usage is TRBJ1-6; D might be TRBD1 (6 bases). DNA of the CDR3: TGTGCCAGCAGCTTAGGCGCGGACAGTTCACCCCTCCACTTT. Its protein is CASSLGADSSPLHF.